The clone carrying this TCR beta chain has only a few counts. The sample comes from a study of control samples from healthy donors and cancer patients. The table came from immunoSEQ multiplex PCR; TCRdb's copy has only in-frame clones and leaves some out. The sample contains about 150,000 clones, around 88% of which appear only once. The sequenced material came from blood. The clonotype originates from a man aged 18 to 29 in good health.

CDR3 protein: CSALPLEETQYF. The DNA for the CDR3 is TGCAGCGCTTTACCCTTGGAAGAGACCCAGTACTTC. V usage is TRBV29-1 and J usage is TRBJ2-5; D not resolved. This CDR3 is built from 12 residues. CDR1 is SQVTM, CDR2 ANQGSEA, per germline. V was pared by 7 bases and J by 3 bases, with 12 bases between.